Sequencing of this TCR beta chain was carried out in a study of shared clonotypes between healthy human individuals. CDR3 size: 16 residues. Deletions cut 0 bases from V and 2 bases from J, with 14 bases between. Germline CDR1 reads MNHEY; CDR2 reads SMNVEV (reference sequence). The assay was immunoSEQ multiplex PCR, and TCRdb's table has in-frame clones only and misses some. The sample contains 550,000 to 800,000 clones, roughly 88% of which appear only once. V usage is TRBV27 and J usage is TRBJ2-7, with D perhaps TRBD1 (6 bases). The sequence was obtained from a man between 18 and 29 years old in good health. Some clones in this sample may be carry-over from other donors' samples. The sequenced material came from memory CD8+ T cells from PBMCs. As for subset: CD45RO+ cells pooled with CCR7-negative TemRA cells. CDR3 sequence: CASSLSPGTSAYEQYF. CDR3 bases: TGTGCCAGCAGTTTATCCCCCGGGACAAGTGCCTACGAGCAGTACTTC.